A single sample gave rise to the 9 T cell receptor beta chains below, sequenced in a study of blood T cell repertoires in COVID-19. Assay used: immunoSEQ multiplex PCR; TCRdb lists only in-frame clones, some missing. The data hold about 200,000 clones, with around 80% observed a single time. The specimen sequenced was peripheral blood. The receptors originated from a human donor in a cohort sampled during active COVID-19.

As concerns this clone: The same CDR3 also results from other DNA sequences found in this sample. The V call is TRBV2, the J call TRBJ1-1; D might be TRBD1 (5 bases). The germline CDR1 and CDR2 sequences are SNHLY and FYNNEI. The CDR3 is 13 residues long. Trimming left V 8 bases short and J 0 bases short, with 10 bases between. This chain's CDR3 is CASGGHLNTEAFF. CDR3 nucleotides: TGTGCCAGCGGTGGACACCTGAACACTGAAGCTTTCTTT.

The J gene is TRBJ2-2, the V gene TRBV29-1; 7 nucleotides agree with TRBD2. Germline trimming cut 7 bases from V and 2 bases from J; bases unmatched to any gene: 1. Looked up from germline, CDR1 is SQVTM and CDR2 is ANQGSEA. The CDR3 loop spans 12 amino acids. The chain's CDR3 is CSASGNTGELFF. The CDR3 DNA reads TGCAGCGCTAGCGGTAACACCGGGGAGCTGTTTTTT.

V gene TRBV28 combines with J gene TRBJ2-7; D perhaps matches TRBD2 (5 bases). V was pared by 4 bases and J by 9 bases, with 22 bases between. The CDR3 extends over 15 amino acids. Germline CDR1 MDHEN, CDR2 SYDVKM. This CDR3 is CASSSRTHSPRRQYF. The CDR3 DNA is TGTGCCAGCAGTTCCCGGACTCATAGCCCTAGAAGGCAGTACTTC.

This rearrangement joins TRBV27 to TRBJ2-7; 8 bases are a match to TRBD2. Germline-derived CDR1 and CDR2 are MNHEY and SMNVEV (reference sequence). J was trimmed by 4 bases and V by 2 bases; bases with no gene match: 13. This CDR3 has 17 amino acids. The CDR3 region has the DNA TGTGCCAGCAGTTTAAAACCTATTGGCGGGAGGAGATACGAGCAGTACTTC. Encoded protein: CASSLKPIGGRRYEQYF.

The CDR3: CASSRDRGRTTSYNEQFF. The CDR3 DNA follows: TGTGCCAGCAGCAGGGACAGGGGGCGGACTACTTCCTACAATGAGCAGTTCTTC. V and J are TRBV7-9 and TRBJ2-1, with 12 bases lining up with TRBD1. J gave up 1 base and V 5 bases, and 9 bases lay outside the gene matches. The length of the CDR3 is 18 residues. Germline CDR1 SEHNR, CDR2 FQNEAQ (reference sequence).

The chain recombines TRBV10-3 with TRBJ2-5; D remains unclear. Germline V CDR1 and CDR2: ENHRY, SYGVKD. Trimming stripped 0 bases from V and 4 bases from J, with 6 bases between. The CDR3 length is 13 residues. The DNA for the CDR3 is TGTGCCATCAGTGAGTCGACTCGAGAGACCCAGTACTTC. It codes for CAISESTRETQYF.

This chain uses TRBV27 with TRBJ2-7; D is undetermined. The V end was cut by 8 bases, the J end by 2 bases, with 19 bases between. From germline, CDR1 is MNHEY and CDR2 SMNVEV (reference sequence). This CDR3 is 15 amino acids long. The CDR3 sequence is CASALGRSLTYEQYF. The CDR3 nucleotides read TGTGCCAGCGCGTTGGGCAGGTCCCTGACCTACGAGCAGTACTTC.

The chain links TRBV10-3 to TRBJ2-7, with TRBD1 matching over 10 bases. In germline, CDR1 is ENHRY, CDR2 SYGVKD. Trimming at V came to 0 bases and at J to 4 bases, leaving 12 bases not matched to a gene. This CDR3 spans 18 amino acids. CDR3: CAISESTPGQGIFYEQYF. Here the CDR3 DNA reads TGTGCCATCAGTGAGTCGACCCCGGGACAGGGGATTTTTTACGAGCAGTACTTC.

The chain has TRBV18 and TRBJ2-3, with 9 bases lining up with TRBD2. CDR1 is KGHSH and CDR2 is LQKENI in the germline V gene. The CDR3 consists of 15 residues. V was clipped by 4 bases and J by 1 base; unmatched bases: 3. The DNA of the CDR3 is TGTGCCAGCTCACTAGCGGGAGAGGGCACAGATACGCAGTATTTT. As protein: CASSLAGEGTDTQYF. Variable domain in full (rest from reference TRBV18 and TRBJ2-3): NAGVMQNPRHLVRRRGQEARLRCSPMKGHSHVYWYRQLPEEGLKFMVYLQKENIIDESGMPKERFSAEFPKEGPSILRIQQVVRGDSAAYFCASSLAGEGTDTQYFGPGTRLTVL.